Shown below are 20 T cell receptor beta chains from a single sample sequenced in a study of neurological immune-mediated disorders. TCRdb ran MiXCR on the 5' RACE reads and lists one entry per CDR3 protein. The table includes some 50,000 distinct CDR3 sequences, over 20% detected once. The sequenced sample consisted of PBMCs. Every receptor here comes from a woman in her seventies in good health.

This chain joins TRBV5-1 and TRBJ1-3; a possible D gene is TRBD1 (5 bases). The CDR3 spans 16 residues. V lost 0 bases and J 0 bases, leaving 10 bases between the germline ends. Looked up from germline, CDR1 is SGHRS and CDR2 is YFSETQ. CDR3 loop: CASSLGRADSGNTIYF. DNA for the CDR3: TGCGCCAGCAGCTTGGGCAGGGCGGACTCTGGAAACACCATATATTTT.

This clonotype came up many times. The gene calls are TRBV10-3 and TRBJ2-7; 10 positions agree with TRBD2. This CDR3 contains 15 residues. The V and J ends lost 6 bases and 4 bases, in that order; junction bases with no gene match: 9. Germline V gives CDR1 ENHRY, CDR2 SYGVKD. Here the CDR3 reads CAISWTSGDGYEQYF. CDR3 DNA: TGTGCCATCAGCTGGACTAGCGGAGACGGATACGAGCAGTACTTC.

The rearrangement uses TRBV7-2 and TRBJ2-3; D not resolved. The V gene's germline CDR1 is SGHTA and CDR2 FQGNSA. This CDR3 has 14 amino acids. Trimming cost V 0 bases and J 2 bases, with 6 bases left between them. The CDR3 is CASSLAGPTDTQYF. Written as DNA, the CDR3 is TGTGCCAGCAGCTTAGCGGGCCCCACAGATACGCAGTATTTT.

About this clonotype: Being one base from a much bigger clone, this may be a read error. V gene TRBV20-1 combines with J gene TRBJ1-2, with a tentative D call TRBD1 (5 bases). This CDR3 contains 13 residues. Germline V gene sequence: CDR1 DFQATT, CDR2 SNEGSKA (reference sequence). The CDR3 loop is CSARWQGMRGFTF. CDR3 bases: TGCAGTGCTAGGTGGCAGGGTATGAGAGGCTTCACCTTC.

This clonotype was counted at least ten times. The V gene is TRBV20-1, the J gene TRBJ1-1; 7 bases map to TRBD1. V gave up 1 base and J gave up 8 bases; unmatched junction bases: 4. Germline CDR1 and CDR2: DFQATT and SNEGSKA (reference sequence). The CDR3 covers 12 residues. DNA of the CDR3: TGCAGTGCTAGAGGGACAGGAAGGGAAGCTTTCTTT. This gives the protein CSARGTGREAFF.

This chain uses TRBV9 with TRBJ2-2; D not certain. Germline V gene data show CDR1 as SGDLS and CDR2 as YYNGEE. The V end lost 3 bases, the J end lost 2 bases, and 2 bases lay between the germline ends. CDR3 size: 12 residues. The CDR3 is CASSGNTGELFF. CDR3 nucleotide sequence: TGTGCCAGCAGCGGCAACACCGGGGAGCTGTTTTTT.

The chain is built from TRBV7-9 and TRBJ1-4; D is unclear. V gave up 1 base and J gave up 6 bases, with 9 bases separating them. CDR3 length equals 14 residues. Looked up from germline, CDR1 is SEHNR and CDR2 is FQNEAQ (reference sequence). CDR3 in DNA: TGTGCCAGCAGCTTAGGGCTGTCGGATGAAAAACTGTTTTTT. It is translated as CASSLGLSDEKLFF.

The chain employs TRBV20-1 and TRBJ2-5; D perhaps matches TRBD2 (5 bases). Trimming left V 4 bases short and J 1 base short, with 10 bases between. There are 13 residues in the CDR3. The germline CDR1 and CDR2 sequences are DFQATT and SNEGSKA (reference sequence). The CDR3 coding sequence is TGCAGTGCTATGTCTAGCCTCCAAGAGACCCAGTACTTC. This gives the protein CSAMSSLQETQYF.

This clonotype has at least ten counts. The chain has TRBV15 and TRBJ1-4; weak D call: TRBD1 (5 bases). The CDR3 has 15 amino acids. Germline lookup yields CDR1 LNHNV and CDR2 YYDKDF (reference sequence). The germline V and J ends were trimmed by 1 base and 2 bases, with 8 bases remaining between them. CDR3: CATSRGGVTNEKLFF. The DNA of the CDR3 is TGTGCCACCAGCAGAGGAGGGGTGACTAATGAAAAACTGTTTTTT.

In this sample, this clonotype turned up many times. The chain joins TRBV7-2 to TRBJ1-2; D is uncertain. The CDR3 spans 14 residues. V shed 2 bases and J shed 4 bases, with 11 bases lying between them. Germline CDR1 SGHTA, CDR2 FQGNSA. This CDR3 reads CASSLQEGPYGYTF. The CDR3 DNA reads TGTGCCAGCAGCTTACAAGAGGGTCCCTATGGCTACACCTTC. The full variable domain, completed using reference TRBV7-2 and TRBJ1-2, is GAGVSQSPSNKVTEKGKDVELRCDPISGHTALYWYRQSLGQGLEFLIYFQGNSAPDKSGLPSDRFSAERTGGSVSTLTIQRTQQEDSAVYLCASSLQEGPYGYTFGSGTRLTVV.

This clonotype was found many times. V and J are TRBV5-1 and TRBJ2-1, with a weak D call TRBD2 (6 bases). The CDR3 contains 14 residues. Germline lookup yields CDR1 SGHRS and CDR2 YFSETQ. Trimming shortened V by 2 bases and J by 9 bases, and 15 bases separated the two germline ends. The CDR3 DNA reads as TGCGCCAGCAGCTTAGCGACCGGAGGGAGTGAGCAGTTCTTC. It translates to CASSLATGGSEQFF.

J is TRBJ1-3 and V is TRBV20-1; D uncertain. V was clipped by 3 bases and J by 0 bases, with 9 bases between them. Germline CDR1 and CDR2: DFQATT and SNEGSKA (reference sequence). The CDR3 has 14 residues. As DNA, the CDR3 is TGCAGTGCTAGTACCGGGAGCTCTGGAAACACCATATATTTT. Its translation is CSASTGSSGNTIYF.

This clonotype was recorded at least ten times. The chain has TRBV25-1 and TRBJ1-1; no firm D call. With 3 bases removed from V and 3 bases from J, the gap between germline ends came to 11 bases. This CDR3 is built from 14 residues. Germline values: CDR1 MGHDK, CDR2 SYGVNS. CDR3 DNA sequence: TGTGCCAGCAGTGATCCAAGGTGGGACACTGAAGCTTTCTTT. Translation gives CASSDPRWDTEAFF.

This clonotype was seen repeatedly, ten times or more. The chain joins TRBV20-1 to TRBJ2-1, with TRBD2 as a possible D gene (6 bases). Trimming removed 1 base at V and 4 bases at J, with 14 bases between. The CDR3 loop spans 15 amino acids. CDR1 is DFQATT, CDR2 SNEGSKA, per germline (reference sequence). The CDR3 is CSARGGRDWYNEQFF. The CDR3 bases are TGCAGTGCTAGAGGAGGGCGGGATTGGTACAATGAGCAGTTCTTC.

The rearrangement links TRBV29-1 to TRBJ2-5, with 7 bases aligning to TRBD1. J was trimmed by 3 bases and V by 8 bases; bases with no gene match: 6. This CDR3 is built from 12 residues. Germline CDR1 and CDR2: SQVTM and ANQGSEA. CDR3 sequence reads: CSFRQGEETQYF. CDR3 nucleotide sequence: TGCAGCTTCCGACAGGGTGAAGAGACCCAGTACTTC.

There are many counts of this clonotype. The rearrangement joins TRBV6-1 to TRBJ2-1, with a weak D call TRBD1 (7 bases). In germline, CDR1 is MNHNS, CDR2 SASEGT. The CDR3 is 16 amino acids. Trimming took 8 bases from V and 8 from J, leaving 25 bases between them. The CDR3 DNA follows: TGTGCCAGCTCTGACAGGGCCGGGAGCCTTTTCGATGAGCAGTTCTTC. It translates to CASSDRAGSLFDEQFF.

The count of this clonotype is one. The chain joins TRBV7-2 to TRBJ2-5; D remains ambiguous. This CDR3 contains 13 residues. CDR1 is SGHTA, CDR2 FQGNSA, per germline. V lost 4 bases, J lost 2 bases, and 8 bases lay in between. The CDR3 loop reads CASSCLVQETQYF. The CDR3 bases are TGTGCCAGCAGCTGCCTTGTTCAAGAGACCCAGTACTTC.

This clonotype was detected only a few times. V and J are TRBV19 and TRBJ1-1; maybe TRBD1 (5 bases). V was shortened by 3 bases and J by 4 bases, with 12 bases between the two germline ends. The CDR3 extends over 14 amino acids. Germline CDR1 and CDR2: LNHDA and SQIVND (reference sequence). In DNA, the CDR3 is TGTGCCAGTAGTATGGTGGAGAGGGGCACTGAAGCTTTCTTT. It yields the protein CASSMVERGTEAFF.

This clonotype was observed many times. The CDR3 reads CASTHRGRSTDEQFF. The CDR3 nucleotides are TGTGCCAGCACTCACCGAGGGCGATCCACGGATGAGCAGTTCTTC. The V and J genes are TRBV28 and TRBJ2-1; perhaps TRBD2 as D (5 bases). V was pared by 7 bases and J by 8 bases, with 21 bases between. The CDR3 has 15 amino acids. Germline V gene lookup returns CDR1 MDHEN and CDR2 SYDVKM. Complete variable domain (other parts from reference TRBV28 and TRBJ2-1): DVKVTQSSRYLVKRTGEKVFLECVQDMDHENMFWYRQDPGLGLRLIYFSYDVKMKEKGDIPEGYSVSREKKERFSLILESASTNQTSMYLCASTHRGRSTDEQFFGPGTRLTVL.

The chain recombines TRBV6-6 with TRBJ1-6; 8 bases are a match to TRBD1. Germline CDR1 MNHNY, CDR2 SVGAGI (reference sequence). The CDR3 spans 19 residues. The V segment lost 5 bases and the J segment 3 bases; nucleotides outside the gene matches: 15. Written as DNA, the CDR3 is TGTGCCAGCAGTGACGAAAGTGAATACGACAGGGGCTATAATTCACCCCTCCACTTT. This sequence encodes CASSDESEYDRGYNSPLHF.